This T cell receptor beta chain was captured in a study of blood T cells in healthy people across ages. CDR1 is LGHNA, CDR2 YNFKEQ, per germline. V lost 1 base and J lost 10; bases outside the gene matches: 23. The CDR3 spans 20 residues. Using a J-beta primer mix together with a sample-barcoded 5' primer, a second PCR was run for roughly 6 to 12 cycles. Each cDNA molecule, via a template-switch adaptor with 12 random nucleotides, was tagged. From the 5' RACE reads, TCRdb called clonotypes with MiXCR, one entry per CDR3 protein. This table has about 640,000 distinct CDR3 sequences, 58% appearing once. Per sample, extraction of total RNA gave at least 5 micrograms in every case.

Sequencing was carried out using blood. This rearrangement joins TRBV4-2 to TRBJ2-7; 12 bases agree with TRBD2. This receptor was identified in a man aged 55 to 70 in good health. CDR3 amino acids: CASSQGFETSGGTLGETQYF. CDR3 coding DNA: TGTGCCAGCAGCCAAGGGTTCGAGACTAGCGGGGGCACTCTCGGGGAAACCCAGTACTTC.